Shown below are 12 T cell receptor beta chains from a single sample sequenced in a study of blood T cell repertoires in COVID-19. TCRdb keeps only in-frame clones here, not all; method: immunoSEQ multiplex PCR. The sample includes under 300,000 clones, roughly 93% seen only once; the top ten take 2% to 2.5%. Sequences were obtained from PBMCs or T cells enriched from blood (not recorded which). The receptor source for this set is a woman between 40 and 55 years old with acute COVID-19.

This clone has a single count. The chain combines TRBV5-8 with TRBJ1-6, with TRBD1 matching over 7 bases. There are 15 residues in the CDR3. Germline CDR1 is SGHTS and CDR2 is YDEGEE. V lost 3 bases and J lost 3; bases outside the gene matches: 3. This CDR3 reads CASSYRGNYNSPLHF. The CDR3 nucleotides read TGTGCCAGCAGCTACAGGGGAAACTATAATTCACCCCTCCACTTT.

This chain links TRBV18 with TRBJ2-7, with a possible D match to TRBD1 (7 bases). The length of the CDR3 is 15 residues. The V gene's germline CDR1 is KGHSH and CDR2 LQKENI. V was pared by 4 bases and J by 0 bases, with 13 bases between. CDR3 loop: CASSLAGQPSYEQYF. The CDR3, as DNA: TGTGCCAGCTCACTTGCGGGACAGCCCTCCTACGAGCAGTACTTC.

V is TRBV5-3 and J is TRBJ1-1; D gene uncertain. TRBV5-3 is sorted into the ORF group, with uncertain function. V was cut by 3 bases and J by 3 bases, with 9 bases left in between. The CDR3 totals 13 residues. CDR3 nucleotide sequence: TGTGCCAGAAGCTGGAGCGGACACACTGAAGCTTTCTTT. Protein: CARSWSGHTEAFF.

This chain connects TRBV24-1 to TRBJ2-6, with 7 bases matching TRBD1. The CDR3 covers 16 residues. Trimming at V came to 6 bases and at J to 0 bases, leaving 4 bases not matched to a gene. The germline V gene encodes CDR1 KGHDR and CDR2 SFDVKD. The CDR3, as DNA: TGTGCCACCAGTCCGGGACAGCCCTCTGGGGCCAACGTCCTGACTTTC. It specifies CATSPGQPSGANVLTF.

The V call is TRBV4-1, the J call TRBJ1-2; 8 bases are shared with TRBD1. V shed 3 bases, J shed 3 bases, and the junction held 15 bases outside the gene matches. The CDR3 length is 18 residues. In germline, CDR1 is MGHRA, CDR2 YSYEKL. The CDR3, as DNA: TGCGCCAGCAGCCATGAGATGGGGGGGGACAGGTGGGACTATGGCTACACCTTC. It specifies CASSHEMGGDRWDYGYTF.

The J gene is TRBJ1-1, the V gene TRBV7-9; weak D call: TRBD1 (5 bases). CDR1 SEHNR and CDR2 FQNEAQ come from the germline V gene (reference sequence). V was shortened by 5 bases and J by 4 bases, with 14 bases between the two germline ends. The CDR3 extends over 14 amino acids. The CDR3 here is CASSPFVGGTEAFF. CDR3 nucleotide sequence: TGTGCCAGCAGCCCTTTCGTGGGGGGCACTGAAGCTTTCTTT.

V gene TRBV4-2 combines with J gene TRBJ2-4; 15 bases line up with TRBD2. The CDR3 spans 18 residues. The germline CDR1 and CDR2 sequences are LGHNA and YNFKEQ. V was clipped by 4 bases and J by 0 bases; unmatched bases: 4. The CDR3 bases are TGTGCCAGCAGCCCAGGGACTAGCGGGGGGTTAGCCAAAAACATTCAGTACTTC. Encoded protein: CASSPGTSGGLAKNIQYF.

This clone was observed a handful of times. The chain uses TRBV7-9 and TRBJ2-1; 8 nucleotides line up with TRBD2. Per the germline V gene, CDR1 is SEHNR and CDR2 is FQNEAQ (reference sequence). There are 15 residues in the CDR3. The V gene end was trimmed by 6 bases and the J gene end by 3 bases; junction bases not matched to a gene: 7. The CDR3 nucleotides are TGTGCCAGCAGTCCCACCGGGACTAGCTACAATGAGCAGTTCTTC. This codes for CASSPTGTSYNEQFF.

The chain joins TRBV7-2 to TRBJ1-1; D unclear. The CDR3 sequence is 15 residues long. CDR1 is SGHTA and CDR2 is FQGNSA in the germline V gene. Trimming left V 5 bases short and J 6 bases short, with 19 bases between. DNA for the CDR3: TGTGCCAGCAGCCAAAGCAGCGCTCGTACCTCTGAAGCTTTCTTT. Protein product: CASSQSSARTSEAFF. Based on the CDR3 plus reference TRBV7-2 and TRBJ1-1, the full variable domain is GAGVSQSPSNKVTEKGKDVELRCDPISGHTALYWYRQSLGQGLEFLIYFQGNSAPDKSGLPSDRFSAERTGGSVSTLTIQRTQQEDSAVYLCASSQSSARTSEAFFGQGTRLTVV.

The V gene is TRBV24-1, the J gene TRBJ2-1; D is unresolved. Germline V gene sequence: CDR1 KGHDR, CDR2 SFDVKD. The CDR3 runs 17 residues. Trimming shortened V by 4 bases and J by 1 base, and 16 bases separated the two germline ends. In nucleotides, the CDR3 is TGTGCCACCAGTGACCCAAGTCACAGAAGTTCCTACAATGAGCAGTTCTTC. This gives the protein CATSDPSHRSSYNEQFF.

A few counts support this clone. This chain joins TRBV25-1 and TRBJ1-2; D is uncertain. Germline lookup yields CDR1 MGHDK and CDR2 SYGVNS. The CDR3 sequence is 12 residues long. Trimming took off 3 bases at V and 5 bases at J, with 7 bases between the two ends. The CDR3 DNA reads TGTGCCAGCAGTGACCCCCCTTATGGCTACACCTTC. Its translation: CASSDPPYGYTF.

V usage is TRBV7-9 and J usage is TRBJ1-2; 10 bases fit TRBD1. Germline assignment: CDR1 SEHNR and CDR2 FQNEAQ (reference sequence). Trimming took 5 bases from V and 4 from J; bases not matched to a gene: 7. The CDR3 extends over 15 amino acids. The CDR3 region has the DNA TGTGCCAGCAGCCCGACAGGGGGCTCCTCCTATGGCTACACCTTC. Translation: CASSPTGGSSYGYTF.